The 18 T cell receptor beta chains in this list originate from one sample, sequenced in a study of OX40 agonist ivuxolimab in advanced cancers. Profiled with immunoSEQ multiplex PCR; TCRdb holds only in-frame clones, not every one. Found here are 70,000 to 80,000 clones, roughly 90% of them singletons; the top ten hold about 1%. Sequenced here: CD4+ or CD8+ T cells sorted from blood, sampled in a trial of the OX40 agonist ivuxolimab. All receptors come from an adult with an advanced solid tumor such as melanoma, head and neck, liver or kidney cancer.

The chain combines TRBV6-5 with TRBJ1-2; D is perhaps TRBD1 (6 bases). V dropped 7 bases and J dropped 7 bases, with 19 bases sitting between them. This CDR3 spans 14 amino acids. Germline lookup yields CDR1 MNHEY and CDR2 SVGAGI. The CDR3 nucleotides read TGTGCCAGCAAGCCGCGGGGGGCAGGGAGTGGCTACACCTTC. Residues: CASKPRGAGSGYTF.

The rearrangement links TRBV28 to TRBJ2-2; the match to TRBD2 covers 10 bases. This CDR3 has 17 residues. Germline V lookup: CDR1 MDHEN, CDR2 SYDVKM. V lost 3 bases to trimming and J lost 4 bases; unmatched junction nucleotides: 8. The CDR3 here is CASSFPGLAESTGELFF. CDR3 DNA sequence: TGTGCCAGCAGTTTTCCAGGACTAGCGGAGTCCACCGGGGAGCTGTTTTTT.

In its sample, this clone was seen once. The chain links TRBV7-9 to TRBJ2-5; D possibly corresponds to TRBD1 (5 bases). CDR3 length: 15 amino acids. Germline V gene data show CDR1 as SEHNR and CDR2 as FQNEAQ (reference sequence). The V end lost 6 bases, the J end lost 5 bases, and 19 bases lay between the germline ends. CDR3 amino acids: CASSPDRANRETQYF. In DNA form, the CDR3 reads TGTGCCAGCAGTCCAGACAGAGCTAACAGGGAGACCCAGTACTTC.

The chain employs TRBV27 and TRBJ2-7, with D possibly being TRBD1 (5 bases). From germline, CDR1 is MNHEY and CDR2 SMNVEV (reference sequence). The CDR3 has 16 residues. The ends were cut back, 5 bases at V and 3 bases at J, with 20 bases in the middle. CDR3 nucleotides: TGTGCCAGCAGTCCCTCTCCGGACAAATCCCACTACGAGCAGTACTTC. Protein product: CASSPSPDKSHYEQYF.

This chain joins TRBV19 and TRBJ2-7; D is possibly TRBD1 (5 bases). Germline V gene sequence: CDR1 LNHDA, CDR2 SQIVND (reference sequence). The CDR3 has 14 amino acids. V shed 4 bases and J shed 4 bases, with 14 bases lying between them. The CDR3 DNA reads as TGTGCCAGTAGTACCTCTAGGGGCGGATACGAGCAGTACTTC. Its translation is CASSTSRGGYEQYF.

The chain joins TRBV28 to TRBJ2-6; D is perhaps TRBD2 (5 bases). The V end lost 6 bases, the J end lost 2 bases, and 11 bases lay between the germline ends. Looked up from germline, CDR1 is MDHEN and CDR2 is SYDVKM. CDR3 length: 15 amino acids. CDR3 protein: CASSATGAGANVLTF. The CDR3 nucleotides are TGTGCCAGCAGCGCCACCGGGGCTGGGGCCAACGTCCTGACTTTC.

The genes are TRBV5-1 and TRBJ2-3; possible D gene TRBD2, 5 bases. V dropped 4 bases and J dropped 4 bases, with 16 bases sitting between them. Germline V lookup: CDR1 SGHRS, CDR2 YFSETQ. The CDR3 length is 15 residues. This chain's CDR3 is CASSPDPRRADTQYF. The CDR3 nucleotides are TGCGCCAGCAGCCCCGATCCCCGGCGGGCAGATACGCAGTATTTT.

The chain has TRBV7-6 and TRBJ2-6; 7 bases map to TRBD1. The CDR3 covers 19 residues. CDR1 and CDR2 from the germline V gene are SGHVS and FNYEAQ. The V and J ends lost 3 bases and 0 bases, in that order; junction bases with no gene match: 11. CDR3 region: CASSLISDRTSSGANVLTF. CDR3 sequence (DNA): TGTGCCAGCAGCTTGATATCGGACAGGACGAGCTCTGGGGCCAACGTCCTGACTTTC. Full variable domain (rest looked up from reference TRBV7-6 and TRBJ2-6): GAGVSQSPRYKVTKRGQDVALRCDPISGHVSLYWYRQALGQGPEFLTYFNYEAQQDKSGLPNDRFSAERPEGSISTLTIQRTEQRDSAMYRCASSLISDRTSSGANVLTFGAGSRLTVL.

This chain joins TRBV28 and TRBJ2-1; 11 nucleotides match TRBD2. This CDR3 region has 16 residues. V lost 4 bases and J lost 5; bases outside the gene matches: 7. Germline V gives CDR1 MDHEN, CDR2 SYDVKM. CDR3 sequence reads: CASSSVGTSGHNEQFF. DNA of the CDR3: TGTGCCAGCAGTTCAGTCGGGACTAGCGGACACAATGAGCAGTTCTTC.

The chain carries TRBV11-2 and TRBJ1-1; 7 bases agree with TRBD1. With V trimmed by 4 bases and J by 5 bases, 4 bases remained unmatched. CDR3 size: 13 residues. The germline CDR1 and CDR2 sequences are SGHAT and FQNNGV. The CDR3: CASSSLRGTEAFF. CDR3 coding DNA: TGTGCCAGCAGCTCACTCAGGGGGACTGAAGCTTTCTTT.

The DNA of the CDR3 is TGTGCCAGCAGTCCCGGTTGGGGCTCCTCCACGAACACCGGGGAGCTGTTTTTT. This sequence encodes CASSPGWGSSTNTGELFF. The chain couples TRBV27 to TRBJ2-2, with a possible D match to TRBD1 (5 bases). The ends were cut back, 5 bases at V and 0 bases at J, with 19 bases in the middle. CDR1 and CDR2 from the germline V gene are MNHEY and SMNVEV (reference sequence). The CDR3 covers 18 residues.

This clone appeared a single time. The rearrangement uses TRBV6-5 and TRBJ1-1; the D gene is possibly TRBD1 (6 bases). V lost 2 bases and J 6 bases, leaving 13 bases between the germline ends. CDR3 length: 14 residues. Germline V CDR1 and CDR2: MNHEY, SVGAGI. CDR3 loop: CASSYDRRTSEAFF. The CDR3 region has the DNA TGTGCCAGCAGTTACGACAGGAGAACGTCTGAAGCTTTCTTT.

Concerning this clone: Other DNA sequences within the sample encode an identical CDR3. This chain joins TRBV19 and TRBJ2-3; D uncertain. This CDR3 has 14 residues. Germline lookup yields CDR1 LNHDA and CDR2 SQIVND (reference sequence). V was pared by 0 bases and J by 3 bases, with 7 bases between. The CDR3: CASSIDLGTDTQYF. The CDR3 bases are TGTGCCAGTAGTATAGATCTGGGGACAGATACGCAGTATTTT.

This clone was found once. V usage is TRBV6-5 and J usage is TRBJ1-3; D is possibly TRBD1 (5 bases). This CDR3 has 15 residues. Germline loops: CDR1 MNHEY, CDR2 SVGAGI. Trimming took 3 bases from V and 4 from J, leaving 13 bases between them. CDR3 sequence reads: CASSYGQGVGNTIYF. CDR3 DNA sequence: TGTGCCAGCAGTTATGGGCAGGGAGTAGGAAACACCATATATTTT.

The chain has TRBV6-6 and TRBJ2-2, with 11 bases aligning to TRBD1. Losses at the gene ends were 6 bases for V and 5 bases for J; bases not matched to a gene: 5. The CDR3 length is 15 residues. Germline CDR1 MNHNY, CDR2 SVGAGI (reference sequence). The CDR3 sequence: CASSLDRGRTGELFF. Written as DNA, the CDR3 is TGTGCCAGCAGCTTGGACAGGGGGCGTACCGGGGAGCTGTTTTTT.

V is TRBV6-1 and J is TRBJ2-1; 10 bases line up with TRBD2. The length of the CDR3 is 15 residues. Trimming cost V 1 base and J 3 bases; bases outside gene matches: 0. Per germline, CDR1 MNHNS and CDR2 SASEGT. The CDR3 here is CASSEGLAGYNEQFF. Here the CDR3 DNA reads TGTGCCAGCAGTGAAGGACTAGCGGGCTACAATGAGCAGTTCTTC.

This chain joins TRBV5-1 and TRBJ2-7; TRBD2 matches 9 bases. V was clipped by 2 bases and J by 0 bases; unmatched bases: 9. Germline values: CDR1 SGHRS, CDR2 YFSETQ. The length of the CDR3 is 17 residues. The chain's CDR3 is CASSLGLSGSSSYEQYF. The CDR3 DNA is TGCGCCAGCAGCTTAGGCCTTAGCGGGAGTAGCTCCTACGAGCAGTACTTC.

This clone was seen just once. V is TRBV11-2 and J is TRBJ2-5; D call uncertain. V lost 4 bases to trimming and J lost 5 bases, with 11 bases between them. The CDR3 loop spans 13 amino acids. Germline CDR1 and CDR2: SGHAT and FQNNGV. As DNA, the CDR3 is TGTGCCAGCAGCTGGGCCCTGTTGGAGACCCAGTACTTC. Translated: CASSWALLETQYF.